This TCR beta chain emerged from a study of blood T cell repertoires in COVID-19. Looking at the study overall: The study drew acute and convalescent COVID-19 samples from the United States, Italy and Spain. From T cells, B-cell-depleted T cells, or PBMCs came the material, which was cDNA or gDNA.

Trimming cost V 3 bases and J 1 base, with 14 bases left between them. CDR3 length equals 16 residues. Germline V lookup: CDR1 SGHRS, CDR2 YFSETQ. Methods used by the authors: Amplification with reference gene primers provided the estimates of nucleated cell counts. Sequencing was performed with immunoSEQ multiplex PCR; in TCRdb, only in-frame clones are kept and a portion is missing. The V and J calls and clone size are taken from that table; D and trimming were inferred from the DNA. The data show 100,000 to 130,000 clones, about two thirds seen once. The origin of this receptor is a woman in her forties with acute or convalescent COVID-19. The rearrangement uses TRBV5-1 and TRBJ2-4; D is possibly TRBD1 (6 bases). Sequencing was carried out using peripheral blood. CDR3 loop: CASSYSVDRAKNIQYF. The CDR3 DNA follows: TGCGCCAGCAGCTACTCCGTCGACAGGGCCAAAAACATTCAGTACTTC.